The 20 T cell receptor beta chains below all came from one sample that was sequenced in a study of immune cell composition in non-small cell lung cancer. The normal lung sample lay at least 3 cm, and maximally far, from the tumour. Repertoires were generated with immunoSEQ multiplex PCR, while TCRdb's copy carries only in-frame clones and drops some. This repertoire shows 5,500 to 7,000 clones, 60% to 85% found once; its top ten account for roughly 6%. Source material: non-adjacent lung tissue. The source of these receptors is a human donor with non-small cell lung cancer.

A word on this clone: One end of the junction is discordant with germline, which a read error may explain. The same CDR3 can be traced to other DNA sequences in this sample. The chain has TRBV4-3 and TRBJ1-2; TRBD1 is a possible D gene (6 bases). Germline CDR1 LGHNA, CDR2 YSLEER. The CDR3 extends over 15 amino acids. CDR3 in DNA: TGCGCTAGCAGCCAAGATCTATGGACAGCCTATGGCTACACCTTC. Amino acid sequence: CASSQDLWTAYGYTF.

DNA for the CDR3: TGCGCCAGCAGCTTGTTTGTGGGGGCCGGAACCGGGGAGCTGTTTTTT. Translating it yields CASSLFVGAGTGELFF. V and J are TRBV5-1 and TRBJ2-2, with D possibly matching TRBD1 (6 bases). V lost 1 base, J lost 5 bases, and 15 bases lay in between. In germline, CDR1 is SGHRS, CDR2 YFSETQ. The CDR3 has 16 amino acids.

This chain connects TRBV2 to TRBJ2-1; D not resolved. CDR1 SNHLY and CDR2 FYNNEI come from the germline V gene. V was trimmed by 1 base and J by 9 bases, leaving 13 bases between them. This CDR3 has 14 residues. The CDR3 here is CASSEGSFRGEQFF. The CDR3, as DNA: TGTGCCAGCAGTGAAGGTAGCTTTCGCGGTGAGCAGTTCTTC. The variable domain in full, with the rest retrieved from reference TRBV2 and TRBJ2-1, is EPEVTQTPSHQVTQMGQEVILRCVPISNHLYFYWYRQILGQKVEFLVSFYNNEISEKSEIFDDQFSVERPDGSNFTLKIRSTKLEDSAMYFCASSEGSFRGEQFFGPGTRLTVL.

The V and J genes are TRBV28 and TRBJ2-1; 7 bases match TRBD2. V lost 3 bases, J lost 3 bases, and 2 bases stayed unmatched. The CDR3 has 14 residues. Germline CDR1 and CDR2: MDHEN and SYDVKM. CDR3 nucleotides: TGTGCCAGCAGTTTCGAGCGGGGCTACAATGAGCAGTTCTTC. It codes for CASSFERGYNEQFF.

The genes are TRBV30 and TRBJ2-1; TRBD1 might be the D (5 bases). The CDR3 is 11 residues long. Germline CDR1 is GTSNPN and CDR2 is SVGIG (reference sequence). Trimming pared 3 bases from V and 12 bases from J, leaving 12 bases between. CDR3 sequence (DNA): TGTGCCTGGAGCCCACCTAGGGGGCAGTTCTTC. This translates into CAWSPPRGQFF.

The chain has TRBV7-3 and TRBJ1-2; 9 bases align to TRBD1. There are 16 residues in the CDR3. Germline loops: CDR1 SGHTA, CDR2 FQGTGA. V lost 1 base and J lost 4; bases outside the gene matches: 7. The CDR3 loop is CASSLSPPGQGYGYTF. The CDR3, as DNA: TGTGCCAGCAGCTTAAGTCCCCCGGGACAGGGCTATGGCTACACCTTC.

The rearrangement links TRBV5-4 to TRBJ1-1, with unresolved D. This CDR3 comprises 12 residues. The germline gives CDR1 SGHNT, CDR2 YYREEE (reference sequence). V was pared by 3 bases and J by 10 bases, with 13 bases between. The CDR3 bases are TGTGCCAGCAGCTCCCTCAGCGCGAGAGCTTTCTTT. As protein: CASSSLSARAFF. Using reference TRBV5-4 and TRBJ1-1 for the parts outside the CDR3, the full variable domain is ETGVTQSPTHLIKTRGQQVTLRCSSQSGHNTVSWYQQALGQGPQFIFQYYREEENGRGNFPPRFSGLQFPNYSSELNVNALELDDSALYLCASSSLSARAFFGQGTRLTVV.

The gene calls are TRBV28 and TRBJ1-1, with a weak D call TRBD1 (5 bases). The germline CDR1 and CDR2 sequences are MDHEN and SYDVKM. CDR3 size: 14 residues. Trimming shortened V by 2 bases and J by 7 bases, and 14 bases separated the two germline ends. CDR3 in DNA: TGTGCCAGCAGTTTAGCGGCGGGGACGGGTGAAGCTTTCTTT. Translated, it gives CASSLAAGTGEAFF.

This clone was counted once. The chain recombines TRBV6-1 with TRBJ1-6, with 8 bases fitting TRBD1. The germline CDR1 and CDR2 sequences are MNHNS and SASEGT. With V trimmed by 6 bases and J by 6 bases, 4 bases remained unmatched. The CDR3 has 14 amino acids. The CDR3 nucleotides are TGTGCCAGCAGCACGACAGGGGCTAATTCACCCCTCCACTTT. Translating it yields CASSTTGANSPLHF.

The sample holds one count of this clone. The junction differs from germline at one of its ends, possibly a read error. The rearrangement joins TRBV13 to TRBJ2-1; D might be TRBD2 (5 bases). The CDR3 runs to 16 residues. CDR1 is PRHDT and CDR2 is FYEKMQ in the germline V gene (reference sequence). Here the CDR3 reads CASSLVWGEAYDEQFF. DNA of the CDR3: TGTGCCAGCAGCTTAGTTTGGGGAGAGGCCTACGATGAGCAGTTCTTC.

The CDR3 is CASSLGGVGFEAFF. CDR3 nucleotides: TGTGCCAGCAGCCTGGGGGGGGTGGGGTTTGAGGCTTTCTTT. This chain uses TRBV28 with TRBJ1-1; perhaps TRBD1 as D (5 bases). V lost 6 bases to trimming and J lost 11 bases, with 22 bases between them. This CDR3 region has 14 residues. Germline values: CDR1 MDHEN, CDR2 SYDVKM.

This sequence joins TRBV5-1 and TRBJ1-1; 7 nucleotides agree with TRBD1. Germline V gene data show CDR1 as SGHRS and CDR2 as YFSETQ. This CDR3 is 14 amino acids long. The junction had 8 bases not matched to a gene; V was cut back by 2 bases and J by 7 bases. CDR3 amino acids: CASSLKDRIGEAFF. CDR3 coding DNA: TGCGCCAGCAGCTTAAAGGACAGGATAGGTGAAGCTTTCTTT. The variable domain in full, with the rest retrieved from reference TRBV5-1 and TRBJ1-1, is KAGVTQTPRYLIKTRGQQVTLSCSPISGHRSVSWYQQTPGQGLQFLFEYFSETQRNKGNFPGRFSGRQFSNSRSEMNVSTLELGDSALYLCASSLKDRIGEAFFGQGTRLTVV.

This clone was counted only a few times. The gene calls are TRBV7-2 and TRBJ1-2; perhaps TRBD1 as D (6 bases). This CDR3 is built from 15 residues. Trimming cost V 6 bases and J 5 bases, with 19 bases left between them. CDR1 and CDR2 from the germline V gene are SGHTA and FQGNSA. DNA of the CDR3: TGTGCCAGCAGTTTGGGGCCGGACAGATCGTATGGCTACACCTTC. It specifies CASSLGPDRSYGYTF.

This clone turned up a few times. This chain connects TRBV14 to TRBJ2-6; no firm D call. V was clipped by 2 bases and J by 1 base, with 12 bases between them. Germline V gene data show CDR1 as SGHDN and CDR2 as FVKESK. The CDR3 is 17 amino acids. CDR3 nucleotides: TGTGCCAGCAGCCAAATTTTCCCCGGGTCTGGGGCCAACGTCCTGACTTTC. Its protein is CASSQIFPGSGANVLTF.

This chain connects TRBV30 to TRBJ2-5, with TRBD2 matching 10 bases. The V and J ends lost 0 bases and 5 bases, in that order; junction bases with no gene match: 0. The length of the CDR3 is 13 residues. Looked up from germline, CDR1 is GTSNPN and CDR2 is SVGIG (reference sequence). The CDR3 loop reads CAWSVAGGETQYF. In nucleotides, the CDR3 is TGTGCCTGGAGTGTAGCGGGAGGGGAGACCCAGTACTTC.

V and J are TRBV12-2 and TRBJ1-1; TRBD1, the table's D call, lacks a check against the DNA. TRBV12-2 is described as a pseudogene. The CDR3 extends over 18 amino acids. CDR3 nucleotides: TGTGCAAGTCGCTTAGGAGGGCAGGGGTATTGGATGAACACTGAAGCTTTCTTT. This codes for CASRLGGQGYWMNTEAFF.

The rearrangement uses TRBV4-2 and TRBJ2-3; D is uncertain. The length of the CDR3 is 13 residues. Germline values: CDR1 LGHNA, CDR2 YNFKEQ. V was shortened by 0 bases and J by 6 bases, with 7 bases between the two germline ends. CDR3 in amino acids: CASSQDLEDTQYF. The CDR3 bases are TGTGCCAGCAGCCAAGATTTGGAGGATACGCAGTATTTT.

This chain uses TRBV4-1 with TRBJ1-2; TRBD1 aligns across 12 bases. The CDR3 runs 16 residues. The germline V gene has CDR1 MGHRA and CDR2 YSYEKL. Losses at the gene ends were 0 bases for V and 4 bases for J; bases not matched to a gene: 3. The CDR3, as DNA: TGCGCCAGCAGCCAAGATGGGACAGGGGGCGGCTATGGCTACACCTTC. Translating it yields CASSQDGTGGGYGYTF.

The chain employs TRBV7-3 and TRBJ2-5; possible D gene TRBD1, 6 bases. CDR1 and CDR2 from the germline V gene are SGHTA and FQGTGA. The V and J ends lost 5 bases and 2 bases respectively, with 12 bases between them. The CDR3 covers 14 residues. This chain's CDR3 is CASSQRGGQETQYF. CDR3 in DNA: TGTGCCAGCAGCCAACGAGGGGGACAAGAGACCCAGTACTTC.

The chain is built from TRBV7-9 and TRBJ1-4, with 7 bases lining up with TRBD1. The CDR3 loop spans 13 amino acids. V trimming: 11 bases; J trimming: 4 bases; junction bases outside the gene matches: 7. Germline CDR1 is SEHNR and CDR2 is FQNEAQ (reference sequence). The CDR3 loop is CAAKGTVNEKLFF. In nucleotides, the CDR3 is TGTGCCGCGAAGGGGACAGTTAATGAAAAACTGTTTTTT.